The entry below gives a single TCR beta chain sequence along with its context. Its target is unknown. One junction end disagrees with the germline gene, perhaps due to a read error. RNA was extracted from bulk tissue without any cell sorting. The data are from a study of tumor and adjacent non-tumor tissue in lung cancer. Study in general: On average, productive TCRbeta reads reached about 4.17 million per sample. Regarding the study as a whole: Compared with tumor, normal lung showed significantly lower TCR diversity.

The library came from three nested PCR rounds adapted from ARM-PCR protocols. TCRdb reanalysed the multiplex PCR reads using MiXCR and keeps one entry per CDR3 protein. This sample has over 110,000 distinct CDR3 sequences, with around 61% found just once. The V gene's germline CDR1 is SNHLY and CDR2 FYNNEI. The CDR3 totals 14 residues. This clonotype was obtained from a man between 60 and 75 years old with small cell lung cancer. V gene TRBV2 combines with J gene TRBJ2-1, with a possible D match to TRBD2 (6 bases). The sample taken for sequencing was lung tumor tissue. The CDR3 region has the DNA TGTGCCAGCAGTCCCCGGGACTTTACGTCTGAGCAGCTCTTC. It translates to CASSPRDFTSEQLF.